The following is a T cell receptor beta chain sequence with its context. The antigen remains undetermined. This CDR3 region has 15 residues. Trimming shortened V by 4 bases and J by 0 bases, and 14 bases separated the two germline ends. Germline loops: CDR1 SGHDT, CDR2 YYEEEE. Only in-frame clones appear in the TCRdb table, and some are missing; sequencing was by immunoSEQ multiplex PCR. The sample has 70,000 to 80,000 clones; more than 85% are singletons. This sample is part of a study of OX40 agonist ivuxolimab in advanced cancers. Study outcomes and limitations: CD4+ T cells averaged fewer expanded clones than CD8+ T cells.

J is TRBJ2-7 and V is TRBV5-6, with D hard to call. Here the sequenced sample was CD4+ or CD8+ T cells sorted from blood, taken in a trial of the OX40 agonist ivuxolimab. The sequence was collected from an adult with an advanced solid tumor such as melanoma, head and neck, liver or kidney cancer. DNA for the CDR3: TGTGCCAGCAGCCGGCCGAGGCAGAGCTCCTACGAGCAGTACTTC. Its translation is CASSRPRQSSYEQYF.